This T cell receptor beta chain was documented in a study of cytomegalovirus exposure and HLA in healthy donors. A remark on this clone: What it binds is unknown.

Findings and caveats of the study: There were a few CMV-associated chains whose specificity for CMV antigens was confirmed in vitro.

The CDR3 length is 14 residues. V lost 4 bases, J lost 9 bases, and 8 bases stayed unmatched. From germline, CDR1 is SGDLS and CDR2 YYNGEE. PCR involved 60 Vbeta and 13 Jbeta primers. TCRdb keeps only in-frame clones here, not all; method: immunoSEQ multiplex PCR. This sample yields some 160,000 clones, of which over 75% are seen a single time; roughly 0.5% belongs to the top ten. The rearrangement links TRBV9 to TRBJ2-4, with 9 bases matching TRBD1. The sequenced sample was PBMCs. This receptor was obtained from a woman between 45 and 65 years old in good health and CMV-seronegative. The CDR3 DNA is TGTGCCAGCAGCATGGGGACAGGGTTGAGCATTCAGTACTTC. It specifies CASSMGTGLSIQYF.